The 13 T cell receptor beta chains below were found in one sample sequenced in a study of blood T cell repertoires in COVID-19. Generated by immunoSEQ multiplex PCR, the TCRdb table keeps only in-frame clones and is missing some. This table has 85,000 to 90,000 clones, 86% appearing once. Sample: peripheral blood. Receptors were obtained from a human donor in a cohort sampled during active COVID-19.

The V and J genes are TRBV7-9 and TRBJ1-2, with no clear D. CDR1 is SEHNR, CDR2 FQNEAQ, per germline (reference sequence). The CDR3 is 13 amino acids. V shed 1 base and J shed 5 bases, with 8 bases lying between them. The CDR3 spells CASSLGQSYGYTF. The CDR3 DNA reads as TGTGCCAGCAGCTTAGGGCAGTCGTATGGCTACACCTTC.

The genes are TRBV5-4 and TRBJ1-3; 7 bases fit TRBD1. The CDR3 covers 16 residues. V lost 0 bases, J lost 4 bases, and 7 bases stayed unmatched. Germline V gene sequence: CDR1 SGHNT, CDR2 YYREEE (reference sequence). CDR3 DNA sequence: TGTGCCAGCAGCTTGGACGGTGGGACAGCGGGAAACACCATATATTTT. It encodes CASSLDGGTAGNTIYF.

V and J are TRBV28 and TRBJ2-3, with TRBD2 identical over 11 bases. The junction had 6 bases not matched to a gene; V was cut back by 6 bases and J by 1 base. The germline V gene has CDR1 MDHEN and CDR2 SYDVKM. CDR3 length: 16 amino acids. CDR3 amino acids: CASSPLAGGGTDTQYF. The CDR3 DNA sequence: TGTGCCAGCAGCCCGCTAGCGGGAGGTGGCACAGATACGCAGTATTTT.

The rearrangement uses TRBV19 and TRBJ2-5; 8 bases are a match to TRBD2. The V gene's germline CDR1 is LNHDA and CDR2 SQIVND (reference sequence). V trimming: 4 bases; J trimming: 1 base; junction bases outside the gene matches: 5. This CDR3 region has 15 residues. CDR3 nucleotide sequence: TGTGCCAGTAGTAAGGGACTAGGGGCCCAAGAGACCCAGTACTTC. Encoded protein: CASSKGLGAQETQYF.

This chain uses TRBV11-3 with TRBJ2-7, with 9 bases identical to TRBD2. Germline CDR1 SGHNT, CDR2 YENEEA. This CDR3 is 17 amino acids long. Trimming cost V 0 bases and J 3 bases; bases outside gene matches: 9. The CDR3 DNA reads TGTGCCAGCAGCTTAGAGGGCTGGGGGACTAGCATCTACGAGCAGTACTTC. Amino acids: CASSLEGWGTSIYEQYF. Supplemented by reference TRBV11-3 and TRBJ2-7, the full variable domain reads EAGVVQSPRYKIIEKKQPVAFWCNPISGHNTLYWYLQNLGQGPELLIRYENEEAVDDSQLPKDRFSAERLKGVDSTLKIQPAELGDSAVYLCASSLEGWGTSIYEQYFGPGTRLTVT.

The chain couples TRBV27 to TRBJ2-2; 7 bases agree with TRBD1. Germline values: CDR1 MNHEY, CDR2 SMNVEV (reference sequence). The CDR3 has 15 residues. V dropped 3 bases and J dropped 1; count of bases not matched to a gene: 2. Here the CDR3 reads CASSLGTVNTGELFF. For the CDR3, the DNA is TGTGCCAGCAGTTTGGGGACAGTGAACACCGGGGAGCTGTTTTTT.

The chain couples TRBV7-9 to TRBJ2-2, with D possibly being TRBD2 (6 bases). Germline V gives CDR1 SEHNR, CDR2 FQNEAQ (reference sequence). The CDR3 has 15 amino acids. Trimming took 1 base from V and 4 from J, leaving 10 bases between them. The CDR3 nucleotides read TGTGCCAGCAGCTTAGGGGAGGTAGCCACCGGGGAGCTGTTTTTT. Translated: CASSLGEVATGELFF.

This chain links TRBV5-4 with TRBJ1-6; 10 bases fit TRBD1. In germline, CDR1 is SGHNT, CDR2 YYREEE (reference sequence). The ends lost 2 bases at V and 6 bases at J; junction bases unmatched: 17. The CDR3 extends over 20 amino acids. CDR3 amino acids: CASSFYTGTGDAVGNSPLHF. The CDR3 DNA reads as TGTGCCAGCAGCTTCTACACCGGGACAGGGGACGCGGTGGGTAATTCACCCCTCCACTTT.

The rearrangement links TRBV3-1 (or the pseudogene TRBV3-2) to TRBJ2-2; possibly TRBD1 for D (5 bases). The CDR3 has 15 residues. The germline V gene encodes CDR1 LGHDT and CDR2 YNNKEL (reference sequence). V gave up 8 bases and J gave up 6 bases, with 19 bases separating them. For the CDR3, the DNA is TGTGCCAGCTTATCGACAGACCCTAAGGCCGGGGAGCTGTTTTTT. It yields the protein CASLSTDPKAGELFF.

CDR3: CASILTSGPYNEQFF. The CDR3 DNA reads TGCGCCAGCATACTGACTAGCGGTCCGTACAATGAGCAGTTCTTC. The chain joins TRBV5-1 to TRBJ2-1; 9 bases are shared with TRBD2. J lost 4 bases, V lost 6 bases, and 8 bases had no gene match. The CDR3 runs to 15 residues. Germline assignment: CDR1 SGHRS and CDR2 YFSETQ.

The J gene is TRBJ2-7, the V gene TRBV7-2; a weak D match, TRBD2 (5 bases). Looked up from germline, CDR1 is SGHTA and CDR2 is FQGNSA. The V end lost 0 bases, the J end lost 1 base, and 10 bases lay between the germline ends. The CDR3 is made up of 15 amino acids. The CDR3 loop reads CASSLARGLSYEQYF. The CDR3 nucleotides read TGTGCCAGCAGCTTAGCTAGAGGGCTTTCCTACGAGCAGTACTTC.

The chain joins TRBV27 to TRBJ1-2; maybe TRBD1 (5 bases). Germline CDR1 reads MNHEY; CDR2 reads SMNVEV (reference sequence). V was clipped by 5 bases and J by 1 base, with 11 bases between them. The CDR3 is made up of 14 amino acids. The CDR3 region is CASSPDSYNYGYTF. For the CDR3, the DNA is TGTGCCAGCAGTCCCGACAGTTATAACTATGGCTACACCTTC.

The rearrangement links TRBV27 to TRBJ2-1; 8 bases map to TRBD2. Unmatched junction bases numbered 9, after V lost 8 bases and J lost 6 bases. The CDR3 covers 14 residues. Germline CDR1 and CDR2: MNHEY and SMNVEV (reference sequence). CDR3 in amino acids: CASGLPGLVNEQFF. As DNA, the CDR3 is TGTGCCAGCGGCCTCCCGGGACTAGTCAATGAGCAGTTCTTC.